This T cell receptor (beta chain) stems from a study of cytomegalovirus exposure and HLA in healthy donors. A word on this clone: Its matching antigen is unknown.

Study-wide points: Association of under 20,000 TCR beta sequences with HLA alleles was found at 0.05 false discovery rate in a later analysis. It was reportedly the case that the classifier diagnosed cytomegalovirus status with high specificity and sensitivity. Looking again later, the authors saw that most CMV-associated TCR beta chains seemed HLA-restricted.

60 Vbeta and 13 Jbeta primers were used in PCR. Using immunoSEQ multiplex PCR, the repertoire was profiled, and TCRdb retains in-frame clones only, with some absent. Altogether approximately 100,000 clones are present, 60% to 85% being singletons, with the ten largest covering more than 2.5%. With V trimmed by 4 bases and J by 2 bases, 5 bases remained unmatched. This CDR3 has 15 residues. Germline V gene sequence: CDR1 MNHEY, CDR2 SVGAGI. Sequencing was carried out using PBMCs. This chain joins TRBV6-5 and TRBJ1-2; 9 bases match TRBD1. The TCR was taken from a male donor in good health and CMV-seropositive. This CDR3 is CASSSSGTGNYGYTF. For the CDR3, the DNA is TGTGCCAGCAGTTCCTCTGGGACAGGGAACTATGGCTACACCTTC.